The source of this TCR beta chain is a study of Tregs in tolerant kidney transplant recipients. Profiled with immunoSEQ multiplex PCR; TCRdb holds only in-frame clones, not every one. The sample lists 200,000 to 300,000 clones; 65% to 85% were seen once. Trimming pared 2 bases from V and 1 base from J, leaving 14 bases between. The CDR3 sequence is 16 residues long. The germline V gene has CDR1 SGHVS and CDR2 FQNEAQ. The chain is built from TRBV7-8 and TRBJ1-1; D uncertain. This TCR was recovered from a human donor in good health. The sequenced material came from CD4+ T cells from blood. This CDR3 reads CASSLYGGWENTEAFF. CDR3 DNA sequence: TGTGCCAGCAGCTTATACGGAGGTTGGGAGAACACTGAAGCTTTCTTT.